The rows below give T cell receptor beta chains drawn from one sample of a study of metastatic and nonmetastatic thyroid tumors. TCRdb recomputed clones from the PCR reads via MiXCR. The sample lists about 18,000 clones, less than 30% occurring once. The sequenced sample was tumor tissue. The receptors were sampled from a male donor with papillary thyroid cancer or a benign thyroid nodule (not recorded which). Some clones in this sample may be carry-over from other donors' samples. CDR3s include the opening cysteine and the closing phenylalanine or tryptophan. Fields, in order: D gene, V gene, CDR3 protein. D genes are given only for firm matches.

NA,TRBV6-1,CASSREGGLDGYTF
NA,TRBV20-1,CSARAQTSYGYTF
NA,TRBV18,CASSPSSSNQPQHF
NA,TRBV5-1,CASSFAWVDTQYF
TRBD2,TRBV6-1,CASSRLAGANEQFF
NA,TRBV6-4,CASSEGGSGANVLTF
TRBD1,TRBV6-1,CASRTQGAGDTQYF
NA,TRBV6-5,CASSYRDWGLEQYF
NA,TRBV5-1,CASSLGGNDPTDTQYF
NA,TRBV28,CASSLSPYEQYF
TRBD2,TRBV18,CASSPFSASSGRGDTQYF
TRBD2,TRBV20-1,CSVLAGEVETQYF
TRBD2,TRBV20-1,CSARTGTSGGDTQYF
TRBD1,TRBV20-1,CSAPGGQFYQEKLFF
TRBD2,TRBV6-1,CASSEVGSGQETQYF
NA,TRBV24-1,CATSDPRGDTQYF
NA,TRBV5-1,CASSPPGQPHREQYF
NA,TRBV5-1,CASSLRSSWNTEAFF
NA,TRBV6-1,CASKSKNFDREQYF
NA,TRBV4-2,CASSPIAGQETQNF
TRBD1,TRBV12-3/TRBV12-4,CASSPGTGFHNEQFF
NA,TRBV6-1,CASSLVSSGANVLTF
NA,TRBV24-1,CATSDWGLNYGYTF
TRBD2,TRBV20-1,CSARLAGEVAKNIQYF
TRBD1,TRBV11-2,CASSSPGQGIEQYF
TRBD1,TRBV5-1,CASSPSGTGTRSGNTIYF
NA,TRBV6-1,CASRSGARYTF
NA,TRBV10-3,CAKCESRQQETQYF
NA,TRBV5-1,CASSPGQHEAFF
NA,TRBV20-1,CSASLGPQSLWEQYF
NA,TRBV20-1,CSASNLRGYTF
NA,TRBV6-1,CASSEGQSGANVLTF
NA,TRBV10-2,CASSDPYSGDGYGYTF
NA,TRBV19,CASSKEPWGLGEQYF
NA,TRBV6-2/TRBV6-3,CAIRVTYNEQFF
NA,TRBV7-2,CASSRAARTENIQYF
NA,TRBV9,CASSPSGVNWDTQYF
TRBD1,TRBV7-3,CASSLRGPGQGSGELFF
TRBD1,TRBV28,CASSSGQGAFYEQYF
NA,TRBV20-1,CSARGTDYNQPQHF
NA,TRBV7-6,CASSLAGAGKRTNEKLFF
NA,TRBV9,CASSVLLGETQYF
NA,TRBV6-1,CASSESGTYSEAFF
TRBD1,TRBV2,CASRGTATTNEKLFF
NA,TRBV28,CDSSRPVGGETQYF
TRBD1,TRBV5-4,CASSLGGPGQGRYEQYF
NA,TRBV4-3,CASSPNQGQGYTF
NA,TRBV9,CASSVGPMNTEAFF
NA,TRBV5-1,CASSLDAGSFYGYTF
TRBD1,TRBV25-1,CASTLGGAESPLHF
TRBD2,TRBV12-3/TRBV12-4,CASSLTSGSTKNIQYF
NA,TRBV6-5,CASSYESRGLYEQYF
TRBD1,TRBV11-2,CASSLRTGEQYF